The T cell receptor (beta chain) under discussion was sequenced for a study of cytomegalovirus exposure and HLA in healthy donors. Study outcomes and limitations: Information on immune exposure was restricted to one variable (CMV serostatus). Because they were indistinguishable, some V segments, including TRBV6-2 and TRBV6-3, were excluded. Analysis performed later found under 20,000 TCR beta sequences associated with HLA alleles at 0.05 false discovery rate.

Both 60 Vbeta primers and 13 Jbeta primers went into the PCR. Sequenced by immunoSEQ multiplex PCR; TCRdb stores in-frame clones only, minus some. The profile shows fewer than 250,000 clones, roughly 80% of them singletons. As concerns this clone: What it binds is not known.

With 6 bases removed from V and 6 bases from J, the gap between germline ends came to 9 bases. The CDR3 is made up of 11 amino acids. CDR1 and CDR2 from the germline V gene are MNHEY and SVGAGI. The receptor was isolated from a man between 40 and 49 years old in good health and CMV-seronegative. The chain is built from TRBV6-5 and TRBJ2-7; D is perhaps TRBD2 (5 bases). Sample: PBMCs. The CDR3 region is CASSWAGEQYF. The CDR3 coding sequence is TGTGCCAGCAGCTGGGCGGGCGAGCAGTACTTC.